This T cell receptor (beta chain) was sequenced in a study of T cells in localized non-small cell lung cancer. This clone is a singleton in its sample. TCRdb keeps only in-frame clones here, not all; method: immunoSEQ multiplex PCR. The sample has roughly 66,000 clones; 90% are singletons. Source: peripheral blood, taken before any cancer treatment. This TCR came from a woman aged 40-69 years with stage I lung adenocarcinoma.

This CDR3 is CASSLTSGRVATQYF. CDR3 bases: TGTGCCAGCAGCTTGACTAGCGGGAGGGTGGCTACGCAGTATTTT. This chain uses TRBV11-2 with TRBJ2-3; 14 bases align to TRBD2. V was clipped by 3 bases and J by 8 bases; unmatched bases: 4. The CDR3 has 15 amino acids. Germline CDR1 is SGHAT and CDR2 is FQNNGV.